These 8 T cell receptor beta chains originate from one sample sequenced in a study of T and B cells in COVID-19 patients. TRB was amplified from about 240-490 ng of blood genomic DNA. TRB rearrangements were amplified by multiplex PCR with BIOMED2 TRB-A/B primers. TCRdb re-derived calls from the multiplex PCR reads in MiXCR, one entry per CDR3 protein. The data contain under 8,500 distinct CDR3 sequences, 25% to 40% of them seen just once; the ten biggest clones take up roughly 25%. Source material: blood. The receptors stem from a human donor who had recovered from COVID-19.

This clonotype turned up a few times. The chain combines TRBV6-1 with TRBJ1-3; D is undetermined. This CDR3 has 14 amino acids. Germline CDR1 MNHNS, CDR2 SASEGT. With 6 bases removed from V and 0 bases from J, the gap between germline ends came to 9 bases. DNA for the CDR3: TGTGCCAGCAGGGACGTTACCTCTGGAAACACCATATATTTT. This codes for CASRDVTSGNTIYF.

The chain is built from TRBV5-4 and TRBJ2-3, with 7 bases aligning to TRBD1. The CDR3 extends over 15 amino acids. The junction had 8 bases not matched to a gene; V was cut back by 4 bases and J by 3 bases. Germline CDR1 and CDR2: SGHNT and YYREEE (reference sequence). In DNA form, the CDR3 reads TGTGCCAGCAGCATATCAGGGGGATTGACAGATACGCAGTATTTT. This encodes CASSISGGLTDTQYF.

This clonotype ranks as medium-sized. The gene calls are TRBV19 and TRBJ2-3; 8 bases fit TRBD1. CDR1 LNHDA and CDR2 SQIVND come from the germline V gene (reference sequence). V dropped 10 bases and J dropped 2; count of bases not matched to a gene: 8. The CDR3 extends over 14 amino acids. The DNA for the CDR3 is TGTGCCAACCCCCCGGACAGGGCCACAGATACGCAGTATTTT. Its protein is CANPPDRATDTQYF.

Only a few counts were recorded for this clonotype. This rearrangement joins TRBV18 to TRBJ2-5; a possible D gene is TRBD2 (6 bases). Germline-derived CDR1 and CDR2 are KGHSH and LQKENI. V dropped 2 bases and J dropped 5 bases, with 9 bases sitting between them. There are 13 residues in the CDR3. CDR3 loop: CASSPRTMETQYF. CDR3 sequence (DNA): TGTGCCAGCTCACCAAGGACTATGGAGACCCAGTACTTC. Drawing the rest from reference TRBV18 and TRBJ2-5, the complete variable domain is NAGVMQNPRHLVRRRGQEARLRCSPMKGHSHVYWYRQLPEEGLKFMVYLQKENIIDESGMPKERFSAEFPKEGPSILRIQQVVRGDSAAYFCASSPRTMETQYFGPGTRLLVL.

V gene TRBV6-1 combines with J gene TRBJ2-1; 7 bases are a match to TRBD2. The CDR3 has 14 residues. Per the germline V gene, CDR1 is MNHNS and CDR2 is SASEGT. V trimming: 4 bases; J trimming: 7 bases; junction bases outside the gene matches: 7. Written as DNA, the CDR3 is TGTGCCAGCAGTGGTCGGGCGGGGGAGAATGAGCAGTTCTTC. It specifies CASSGRAGENEQFF.

In its sample, this clonotype was seen a few times. The chain carries TRBV6-5 and TRBJ2-2; perhaps TRBD2 as D (5 bases). The germline V gene encodes CDR1 MNHEY and CDR2 SVGAGI. Trimming took 2 bases from V and 7 from J, leaving 17 bases between them. CDR3 size: 16 residues. The CDR3 loop is CASSYLGLAAGGELFF. CDR3 nucleotide sequence: TGTGCCAGCAGTTACCTTGGGCTAGCTGCAGGCGGGGAGCTGTTTTTT.

The chain has TRBV5-4 and TRBJ1-4; D is undetermined. The germline CDR1 and CDR2 sequences are SGHNT and YYREEE (reference sequence). Between the trimmed V and J ends, which lost 3 bases and 3 bases, there was a span of 6 bases. The CDR3 has 13 amino acids. DNA for the CDR3: TGTGCCAGCAGCTCCCTTCCTAATGAAAAACTGTTTTTT. This gives the protein CASSSLPNEKLFF.

V is TRBV5-1 and J is TRBJ2-2, with D tentatively TRBD2 (5 bases). V gave up 1 base and J gave up 1 base, with 5 bases separating them. The CDR3 covers 14 residues. Germline CDR1 SGHRS, CDR2 YFSETQ. CDR3 coding DNA: TGCGCCAGCAGCTTGCGGGGGAACACCGGGGAGCTGTTTTTT. Translated: CASSLRGNTGELFF.